These T cell receptor beta chains were read from a single sample in a study of blood T cell repertoires in COVID-19. Sequencing used immunoSEQ multiplex PCR; TCRdb keeps in-frame clones, though not all of them. The table lists a few hundred thousand clones, 80% to 90% of them singletons, with approximately 1.2% in the top ten. The sample taken for sequencing was PBMCs or T cells enriched from blood (not recorded which). The receptors were gathered from a man younger than 40 who had recovered from COVID-19. CDR3s include the opening cysteine and the closing phenylalanine or tryptophan. Each record gives: J gene, clone size, V gene, D gene, CDR3 DNA, CDR3 protein. A D gene is named only where the DNA matches it firmly. Clone size is stated in some rows and not others, as once, few, many or a class when expanded.

J gene: TRBJ1-2
clone size: -
V gene: TRBV10-3
D gene: -
CDR3 DNA: TGTGCCATAAAATCCTTCAACTATGGCTACACCTTC
CDR3 protein: CAIKSFNYGYTF

J gene: TRBJ2-2
clone size: -
V gene: TRBV9
D gene: -
CDR3 DNA: TGTGCCAGCAGCGTAGCTCTTCTCGGGGAGCTGTTTTTT
CDR3 protein: CASSVALLGELFF

J gene: TRBJ2-5
clone size: -
V gene: TRBV6-4
D gene: -
CDR3 DNA: TGTGCCAGCATACCGCGGGGCAGCAACCGGGAAGGGACCCAGTACTTC
CDR3 protein: CASIPRGSNREGTQYF

J gene: TRBJ2-2
clone size: -
V gene: TRBV11-3
D gene: TRBD1
CDR3 DNA: TGTGCCAGCAGCAACGACAGGGTCACCGGGGAGCTGTTTTTT
CDR3 protein: CASSNDRVTGELFF

J gene: TRBJ2-1
clone size: -
V gene: TRBV5-1
D gene: TRBD1
CDR3 DNA: TGCGCCAGCAGCTCCTGGACAGGGGCGGATGAGCAGTTCTTC
CDR3 protein: CASSSWTGADEQFF

J gene: TRBJ2-1
clone size: -
V gene: TRBV7-2
D gene: TRBD1
CDR3 DNA: TGTGCCAGCAGCTTTGACAGGGGCACCTACAATGAGCAGTTCTTC
CDR3 protein: CASSFDRGTYNEQFF

J gene: TRBJ2-2
clone size: once
V gene: TRBV6-6
D gene: TRBD1
CDR3 DNA: TGTGCCAGCAGTCAATACAGGGGGCCCGGGGAGCTGTTTTTT
CDR3 protein: CASSQYRGPGELFF

J gene: TRBJ2-3
clone size: -
V gene: TRBV2
D gene: -
CDR3 DNA: TGTGCCAGCAGTGAAGCCAGGGGCACAGATACGCAGTATTTT
CDR3 protein: CASSEARGTDTQYF

J gene: TRBJ1-3
clone size: -
V gene: TRBV28
D gene: -
CDR3 DNA: TGTGCCAGCAGCCCGTCGGGGGTCAGCTCTGGAAACACCATATATTTT
CDR3 protein: CASSPSGVSSGNTIYF

J gene: TRBJ1-2
clone size: -
V gene: TRBV7-6
D gene: -
CDR3 DNA: TGTGCCAGCAGCCCAACGACAGAGATGGGATATAACTATGGCTACACCTTC
CDR3 protein: CASSPTTEMGYNYGYTF

J gene: TRBJ1-3
clone size: -
V gene: TRBV30
D gene: -
CDR3 DNA: TGTGCCTGGGCGGACACTATCGTAGGAAACACCATATATTTT
CDR3 protein: CAWADTIVGNTIYF

J gene: TRBJ1-2
clone size: -
V gene: TRBV19
D gene: TRBD1
CDR3 DNA: TGTGCCAGTAGGGAGACAGGGGATTTTGGCTACACCTTC
CDR3 protein: CASRETGDFGYTF

J gene: TRBJ2-2
clone size: -
V gene: TRBV9
D gene: -
CDR3 DNA: TGTGCCAGCAGCGTCGCGGGGTACACCGGGGAGCTGTTTTTT
CDR3 protein: CASSVAGYTGELFF

J gene: TRBJ2-7
clone size: few
V gene: TRBV19
D gene: -
CDR3 DNA: TGTGCCAGTAGTTCTACGTGGGGACAAAGCTACGAGCAGTACTTC
CDR3 protein: CASSSTWGQSYEQYF

J gene: TRBJ2-7
clone size: -
V gene: TRBV7-2
D gene: TRBD1
CDR3 DNA: TGTGCCAGCAGCTTGGACAGGGCGATAATCGAGCAGTACTTC
CDR3 protein: CASSLDRAIIEQYF

J gene: TRBJ2-1
clone size: once
V gene: TRBV4-3
D gene: TRBD2
CDR3 DNA: TGCGCCAGCAGCGACGCCCCTAGCGGGGGGTGGAATGAGCAGTTCTTC
CDR3 protein: CASSDAPSGGWNEQFF

J gene: TRBJ2-7
clone size: -
V gene: TRBV3-1/TRBV3-2
D gene: TRBD1
CDR3 DNA: TGTGCCAGCAGCCTTAGGAACAGGGGGATTTACGAGCAGTACTTC
CDR3 protein: CASSLRNRGIYEQYF

J gene: TRBJ1-2
clone size: -
V gene: TRBV2
D gene: TRBD1
CDR3 DNA: TGTGCCAGCAGTCGTCTCGGACAGGGCCGTGGCTACACCTTC
CDR3 protein: CASSRLGQGRGYTF

J gene: TRBJ2-1
clone size: -
V gene: TRBV2
D gene: TRBD2
CDR3 DNA: TGTGCCAGCAGTAGCCCTAGCGGGGGGGCCGGTGAGCAGTTCTTC
CDR3 protein: CASSSPSGGAGEQFF

J gene: TRBJ2-6
clone size: -
V gene: TRBV13
D gene: -
CDR3 DNA: TGTGCCAGCAGCCTCACAGGCTCTGGGGCCAACGTCCTGACTTTC
CDR3 protein: CASSLTGSGANVLTF

J gene: TRBJ2-3
clone size: -
V gene: TRBV19
D gene: -
CDR3 DNA: TGTGCCAGTAGTATTTATTGGGAGACTGGGGGCACAGATACGCAGTATTTT
CDR3 protein: CASSIYWETGGTDTQYF

J gene: TRBJ2-7
clone size: -
V gene: TRBV3-1/TRBV3-2
D gene: -
CDR3 DNA: TGTGCCAGCAGCCAGGTGGGGTCAGGGGAGCAGTACTTC
CDR3 protein: CASSQVGSGEQYF